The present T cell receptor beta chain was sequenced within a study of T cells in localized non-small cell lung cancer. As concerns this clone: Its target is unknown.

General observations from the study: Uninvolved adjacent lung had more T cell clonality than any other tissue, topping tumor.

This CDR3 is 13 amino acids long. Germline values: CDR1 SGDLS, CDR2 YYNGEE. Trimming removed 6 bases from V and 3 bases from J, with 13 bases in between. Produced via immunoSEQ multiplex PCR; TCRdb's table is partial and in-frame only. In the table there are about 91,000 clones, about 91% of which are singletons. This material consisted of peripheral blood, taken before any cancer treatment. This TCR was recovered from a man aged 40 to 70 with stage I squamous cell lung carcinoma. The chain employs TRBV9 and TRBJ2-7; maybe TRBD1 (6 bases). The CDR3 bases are TGTGCCAGCACCTACAGGGCGAACTACGAGCAGTACTTC. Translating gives CASTYRANYEQYF.